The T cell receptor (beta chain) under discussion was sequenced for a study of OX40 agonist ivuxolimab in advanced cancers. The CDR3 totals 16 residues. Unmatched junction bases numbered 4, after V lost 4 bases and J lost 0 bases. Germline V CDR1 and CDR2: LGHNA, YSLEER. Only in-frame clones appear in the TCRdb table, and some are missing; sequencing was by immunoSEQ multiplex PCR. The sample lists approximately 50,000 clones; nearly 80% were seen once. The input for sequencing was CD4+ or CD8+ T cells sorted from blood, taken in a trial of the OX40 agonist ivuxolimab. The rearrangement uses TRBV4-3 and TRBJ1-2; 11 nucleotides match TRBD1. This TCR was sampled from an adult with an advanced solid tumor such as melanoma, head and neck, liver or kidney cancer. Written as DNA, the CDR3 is TGCGCCAGCAGCCGAGGACAGGGGGCCTCTAACTATGGCTACACCTTC. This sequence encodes CASSRGQGASNYGYTF.